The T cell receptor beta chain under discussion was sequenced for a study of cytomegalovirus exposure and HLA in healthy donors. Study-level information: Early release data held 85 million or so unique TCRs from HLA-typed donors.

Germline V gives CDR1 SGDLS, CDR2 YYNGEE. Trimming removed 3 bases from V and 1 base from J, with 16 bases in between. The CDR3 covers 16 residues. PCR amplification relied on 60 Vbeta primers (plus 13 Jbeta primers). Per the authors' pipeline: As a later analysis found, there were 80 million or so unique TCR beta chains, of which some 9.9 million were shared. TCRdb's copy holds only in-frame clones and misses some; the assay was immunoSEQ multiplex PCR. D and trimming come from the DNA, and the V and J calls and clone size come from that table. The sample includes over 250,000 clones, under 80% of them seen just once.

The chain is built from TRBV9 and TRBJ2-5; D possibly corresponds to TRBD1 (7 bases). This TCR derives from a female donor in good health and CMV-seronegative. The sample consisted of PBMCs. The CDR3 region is CASSAEGALPQETQYF. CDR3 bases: TGTGCCAGCAGCGCGGAGGGGGCGCTTCCCCAAGAGACCCAGTACTTC. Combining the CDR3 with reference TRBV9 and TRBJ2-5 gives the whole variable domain DSGVTQTPKHLITATGQRVTLRCSPRSGDLSVYWYQQSLDQGLQFLIQYYNGEERAKGNILERFSAQQFPDLHSELNLSSLELGDSALYFCASSAEGALPQETQYFGPGTRLLVL.